These T cell receptor beta chains were read from a single sample in a study of T cells after yellow fever vaccination. One entry per CDR3 protein results from TCRdb running MiXCR on the 5' RACE reads. Of 250,000 or so distinct CDR3 sequences in the sample, about 7% were seen once. The sample consisted of CD4+ T cells sorted from PBMCs, taken 15 days after the yellow fever booster vaccination. All receptors come from a man aged 25 to 45 who received the YFV17D yellow fever vaccine. The CDR3 runs from the conserved cysteine through the conserved F or W.

CDR3aa	j_gene	v_gene
CSATRPGAVEQYF	TRBJ2-7	TRBV20-1
CASSGWHATNTGELFF	TRBJ2-2	TRBV5-1
CASSLIAGGLAKNIQYF	TRBJ2-4	TRBV28
CASSPLGQGAHEQYF	TRBJ2-7	TRBV5-1
CASYYTGELFF	TRBJ2-2	TRBV12-3/TRBV12-4
CASSQRNSPSTDTQYF	TRBJ2-3	TRBV3-1
CASSHGQVSYEQYF	TRBJ2-7	TRBV3-1
CSVGLAGGRHEQFF	TRBJ2-1	TRBV29-1
CASTPLGYSYEQYF	TRBJ2-7	TRBV7-8
CASSSPGPQHEQFF	TRBJ2-1	TRBV5-1
CASSITSSTGVRDTIYF	TRBJ1-3	TRBV7-6
CASSLSGDPSYEQYF	TRBJ2-7	TRBV7-2
CASNSGGSGANVLTF	TRBJ2-6	TRBV5-1
CSARVSGLAYEQYF	TRBJ2-7	TRBV20-1
CASSTPWGLAFIQYF	TRBJ2-4	TRBV12-3/TRBV12-4
CSAGNTEAFF	TRBJ1-1	TRBV29-1
CASSSGSAYEQYF	TRBJ2-7	TRBV19
CSAIKAGGSYEQYF	TRBJ2-7	TRBV20-1
CASSLGARGSTDTQYF	TRBJ2-3	TRBV5-1
CASFMGAPTDTQYF	TRBJ2-3	TRBV6-2/TRBV6-3
CASSPQGPNREQYF	TRBJ2-7	TRBV7-3
CASSQDQARVNSPLHF	TRBJ1-6	TRBV4-2
CASRTPDNGNQPQHF	TRBJ1-5	TRBV6-1
CASSLSQGNTEAFF	TRBJ1-1	TRBV12-3/TRBV12-4
CASSLIAGTSYNEQFF	TRBJ2-1	TRBV9
CASSRRDIPYEQYF	TRBJ2-7	TRBV19
CASSLEGRQGRISYEQYF	TRBJ2-7	TRBV11-1
CAWSPDLLGTGMRETQYF	TRBJ2-5	TRBV30
CSAATPGQGRNEQFF	TRBJ2-1	TRBV20-1
CASSFERGYEQYF	TRBJ2-7	TRBV5-1
CASSLFGSQYQETQYF	TRBJ2-5	TRBV7-2
CVSSPWGRGSTDTQYF	TRBJ2-3	TRBV14
CASSLKDRAGYGYTF	TRBJ1-2	TRBV7-2
CSVESGRNIQYF	TRBJ2-4	TRBV29-1
CASSKGANTEAFF	TRBJ1-1	TRBV6-1
CASSWTVESPLHF	TRBJ1-6	TRBV5-1
CASSPPGGLGNF	TRBJ2-7	TRBV18
CSATPGQHIEQYF	TRBJ2-7	TRBV20-1
CASSLGSSLQETQYF	TRBJ2-5	TRBV7-9
CSARARQGASNTEAFF	TRBJ1-1	TRBV20-1